The present TCR beta chain was sequenced within a study of early T cells in non-severe SARS-CoV-2 infection. Turning to the study itself: Sequenced material consisted of bulk RNA (from unsorted whole blood), and chains were unpaired.

Remarks on this clonotype: Its antigen is not identified.

Unique molecular identifiers were added to individual cDNA molecules. MiXCR, run by TCRdb on the 5' RACE reads, gives a single entry per CDR3 protein. The sample lists under 65,000 distinct CDR3 sequences; approximately 12% were seen once. Findings and caveats of the study: Matching results from VDJdb favored anti-spike CD8 responses, leaving private and CD4 specificities undetected.

The clonotype was recovered from an adult who was a healthcare worker with PCR-confirmed SARS-CoV-2 infection or an uninfected control (not recorded which). Sequenced: whole blood.

The CDR3 is CASSSRGPYEQYF. Written as DNA, the CDR3 is TGTGCCAGCAGTTCTAGAGGGCCCTACGAGCAGTACTTC. The V call is TRBV27, the J call TRBJ2-7, with D tentatively TRBD2 (5 bases). The CDR3 runs to 13 residues. Trimming stripped 4 bases from V and 2 bases from J, with 9 bases between. Germline values: CDR1 MNHEY, CDR2 SMNVEV (reference sequence).